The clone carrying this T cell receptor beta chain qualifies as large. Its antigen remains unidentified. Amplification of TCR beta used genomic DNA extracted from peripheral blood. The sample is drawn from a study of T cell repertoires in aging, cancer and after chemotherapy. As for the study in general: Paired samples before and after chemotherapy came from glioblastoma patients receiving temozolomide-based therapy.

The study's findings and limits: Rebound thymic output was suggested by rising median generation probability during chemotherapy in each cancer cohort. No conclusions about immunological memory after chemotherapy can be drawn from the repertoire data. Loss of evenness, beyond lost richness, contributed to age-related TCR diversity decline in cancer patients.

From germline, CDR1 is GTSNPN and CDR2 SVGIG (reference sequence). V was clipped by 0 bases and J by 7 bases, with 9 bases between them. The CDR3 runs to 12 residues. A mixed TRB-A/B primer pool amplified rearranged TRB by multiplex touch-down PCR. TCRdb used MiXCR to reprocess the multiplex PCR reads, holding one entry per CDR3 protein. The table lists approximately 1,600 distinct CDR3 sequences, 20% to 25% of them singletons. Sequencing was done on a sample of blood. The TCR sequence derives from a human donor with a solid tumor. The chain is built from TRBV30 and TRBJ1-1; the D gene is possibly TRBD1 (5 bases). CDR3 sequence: CAWSVTGLEAFF. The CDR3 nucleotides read TGTGCCTGGAGTGTGACGGGGCTTGAAGCTTTCTTT.